Listed below are T cell receptor beta chains from one sample, sequenced in a study of CD8 T cells in ankylosing spondylitis. TCRdb ran MiXCR on the 5' RACE reads and lists one entry per CDR3 protein. Seen here are 300,000 to 400,000 distinct CDR3 sequences, around a tenth observed once, and the top ten hold 9.1%. Sequencing was carried out using blood, either unsorted or a sorted T cell fraction (not recorded which). These TCRs come from a female donor with ankylosing spondylitis or in good health (not recorded which). CDR3s include the opening cysteine and the closing phenylalanine or tryptophan. A D gene is named only where the DNA matches it firmly. Rows give clone size only sometimes, using once, few, many, or a class for an expanded clone.

cdr3_nt	cdr3_aa	v_call	clone_size	j_call	d_call
TGTGCCAGCAGCTTAAACCCGGGCGGTCAGCCCCAGCATTTT	CASSLNPGGQPQHF	TRBV5-6	NA	TRBJ1-5	NA
TGCAGTGCTAGAGATGAGAGGTTCCGTGCTAATTCACCCCTCCACTTT	CSARDERFRANSPLHF	TRBV20-1	many	TRBJ1-6	NA
TGTGCCACCAGTGATCCAGGGACTAGCACAGATACGCAGTATTTT	CATSDPGTSTDTQYF	TRBV24-1	many	TRBJ2-3	NA
TGTGCCAGCAGTTCGGGACAGGGCACAGATACGCAGTATTTT	CASSSGQGTDTQYF	TRBV12-3/TRBV12-4	many	TRBJ2-3	TRBD1
TGCGCCAGCAGTGATACCCTCTGGGGTCAGCCCCAGCATTTT	CASSDTLWGQPQHF	TRBV10-2	many	TRBJ1-5	NA
TGCAGTGCTAGAAAATCCGAATATGGCACTGAAGCTTTCTTT	CSARKSEYGTEAFF	TRBV20-1	many	TRBJ1-1	NA
TGTGCCAGCAGCAATTGGGCTGAAGCTTTCTTT	CASSNWAEAFF	TRBV7-2	many	TRBJ1-1	NA
TGTGCCAGCAGTTTTTTGGGGATAGCCGGGGAGCTGTTTTTT	CASSFLGIAGELFF	TRBV28	few	TRBJ2-2	NA
TGCGCCAGCAGCTTGACACAGCCGAACACCGGGGAGCTGTTTTTT	CASSLTQPNTGELFF	TRBV5-1	NA	TRBJ2-2	NA
TGCAGTGGATCAAAACGGGGGGGAAACACAGATACGCAGTATTTT	CSGSKRGGNTDTQYF	TRBV20-1	many	TRBJ2-3	TRBD2
TGTGCCAGCAGTCCCCTGCTTGGTGAAAAACTGTTTTTT	CASSPLLGEKLFF	TRBV7-8	many	TRBJ1-4	NA
TGCGCCAGCAGCTTGGAACGCCCGGCGAATGAGCAGTTCTTC	CASSLERPANEQFF	TRBV5-1	many	TRBJ2-1	NA
TGTGCCAGCAGCAAGTGGGGAGGGGGTCCCAATCAGCCCCAGCATTTT	CASSKWGGGPNQPQHF	TRBV27	few	TRBJ1-5	NA
TGTGCCAGCAGCCCCCGGTCAAAAGAGACCCAGTACTTC	CASSPRSKETQYF	TRBV7-2	few	TRBJ2-5	NA
TGTGCCAGCAGCTTATTGGGGGGTTATACCTCTGGAAACACCATATATTTT	CASSLLGGYTSGNTIYF	TRBV11-2	many	TRBJ1-3	NA
TGCAGTGCCCGAGGGCGGGAGTGGGGTGGGGATGAGCAGTTCTTC	CSARGREWGGDEQFF	TRBV20-1	NA	TRBJ2-1	TRBD2
TGTGCCAGCAGTTCCCCGGGACAGGGTAGAAGCAATCAGCCCCAGCATTTT	CASSSPGQGRSNQPQHF	TRBV28	few	TRBJ1-5	TRBD1
TGTGCCAGCAGCGCTGACAGGATAATTTCTATTTCACCCCTCCACTTT	CASSADRIISISPLHF	TRBV27	many	TRBJ1-6	NA
TGCGCCAGCAGCCGGGACAGGGGACAAAATGAGCAGTTCTTC	CASSRDRGQNEQFF	TRBV5-1	many	TRBJ2-1	TRBD1
TGCAGTGCTAGGGGTTCAGGGAGAACGGATCAGCCCCAGCATTTT	CSARGSGRTDQPQHF	TRBV20-1	many	TRBJ1-5	NA
TGCGCCAGCAGCTTGGCCGTGCCCATAGTAAACACCGGGGAGCTGTTTTTT	CASSLAVPIVNTGELFF	TRBV5-1	many	TRBJ2-2	NA
TGTGCCATCAGTGGGGGGTGGCAAGAGACCCAGTACTTC	CAISGGWQETQYF	TRBV10-3	few	TRBJ2-5	NA
TGCAGTGCTAGAGATTTGCGGGATAGCAATCAGCCCCAGCATTTT	CSARDLRDSNQPQHF	TRBV20-1	NA	TRBJ1-5	NA
TGCGCCAGCAGCTTAGGCGGGGCCTGGAACACTGAAGCTTTCTTT	CASSLGGAWNTEAFF	TRBV5-1	many	TRBJ1-1	NA
TGTGCCAGTAGCCCGGGACTAGCGGGAGACGAGCAGTACTTC	CASSPGLAGDEQYF	TRBV19	many	TRBJ2-7	TRBD2
TGCAGCGTTGAAGATTGGACGCCGGGGGGAGATACGCAGTATTTT	CSVEDWTPGGDTQYF	TRBV29-1	many	TRBJ2-3	TRBD2
TGCAGTGCTCGGGGAACAGCACCGGAGGAGCTGTTTTTT	CSARGTAPEELFF	TRBV20-1	few	TRBJ2-2	NA
TGTGCCAGCAGCTTGGATCCCAGGCGACCTAACTATGGCTACACCTTC	CASSLDPRRPNYGYTF	TRBV5-6	many	TRBJ1-2	NA
TGCAGTGCTAGTCCCCCCACATCTGACGAGCAGTACTTC	CSASPPTSDEQYF	TRBV20-1	many	TRBJ2-7	NA
TGTGCCAGCAGAGGAGGGACCGTTCGCGAAGCTTTCTTT	CASRGGTVREAFF	TRBV12-3/TRBV12-4	many	TRBJ1-1	NA
TGTGCCAGCAGTCACGTCGAGAGCAACACCTACGAGCAGTACTTC	CASSHVESNTYEQYF	TRBV12-3/TRBV12-4	few	TRBJ2-7	NA
TGTGCCAGCAGCCCCCCAACAGGGGACCCTTTTTACAATGAGCAGTTCTTC	CASSPPTGDPFYNEQFF	TRBV7-2	few	TRBJ2-1	TRBD1
TGTGCCATCAGTTTTACAGCAGATACGCAGTATTTT	CAISFTADTQYF	TRBV10-3	NA	TRBJ2-3	NA
TGCAGTGCTAGAGCGGGACGGACTAGCAGACAAGAGACCCAGTACTTC	CSARAGRTSRQETQYF	TRBV20-1	many	TRBJ2-5	TRBD2
TGTGCCAGCAGCTTATCGAACGGGATCTTGGGAAAAGAGCAGTTCTTC	CASSLSNGILGKEQFF	TRBV7-8	few	TRBJ2-1	NA
TGTGCCAGCAGTTCCCCCCGAGCGGGAGGCGGCTCCTACGAGCAGTACTTC	CASSSPRAGGGSYEQYF	TRBV6-2/TRBV6-3	few	TRBJ2-7	TRBD2
TGTGCCAGCAGCTTAGAATCGGATCAGCCCCAGCATTTT	CASSLESDQPQHF	TRBV7-2	many	TRBJ1-5	NA
TGTGCCAGCAGTGGGGCTGGACAGACGTTCGGGCCCCAGCATTTT	CASSGAGQTFGPQHF	TRBV6-1	NA	TRBJ1-5	NA
TGTGCCAGCATTCGGGAGAATGCTAATGAAAAACTGTTTTTT	CASIRENANEKLFF	TRBV2	once	TRBJ1-4	NA
TGTGCCAGCAGCCACGGGACCTCATATGGCTACACCTTC	CASSHGTSYGYTF	TRBV3-1	many	TRBJ1-2	NA
TGCAGTGCTAGTTCCAGTACATCCTACAATGAGCAGTTCTTC	CSASSSTSYNEQFF	TRBV20-1	few	TRBJ2-1	NA
TGCGCCAGCAGCCAAGGCAACCTCTCACCCCTCCACTTT	CASSQGNLSPLHF	TRBV4-1	NA	TRBJ1-6	NA
TGTGCCAGCAGCGCAACGGGACAGGGGGCGAGTTCACCCCTCCACTTT	CASSATGQGASSPLHF	TRBV9	few	TRBJ1-6	TRBD1
TGTGCCAGCGGTGCAGGTCGAGGGCACCAAGAGACCCAGTACTTC	CASGAGRGHQETQYF	TRBV2	few	TRBJ2-5	NA
TGTGCCAGCAGCCAAGGACTAGCGGGGAGCTCCTACGAGCAGTACTTC	CASSQGLAGSSYEQYF	TRBV13	few	TRBJ2-7	TRBD2
TGTGCCAGCAGCTTGGGGGACAGGGACACTGAAGCTTTCTTT	CASSLGDRDTEAFF	TRBV5-8	many	TRBJ1-1	TRBD1
TGCAGTGCTACAGACAGGGACTCCTACGAGCAGTACTTC	CSATDRDSYEQYF	TRBV20-1	many	TRBJ2-7	TRBD1
TGTGCCAGCTCACCAGTGTCCGGGCCGAATGAGCAGTTCTTC	CASSPVSGPNEQFF	TRBV18	NA	TRBJ2-1	NA
TGTGCCATCAGTAAGACAGGGGGTTCGAACACCGGGGAGCTGTTTTTT	CAISKTGGSNTGELFF	TRBV10-3	many	TRBJ2-2	TRBD1
TGCAGTGCTTCCCGGACAGGGGGCAATAATTCACCCCTCCACTTT	CSASRTGGNNSPLHF	TRBV20-1	few	TRBJ1-6	TRBD1
TGTGCCAGCAGCCCCCGGTTTCCTCGGGGCTACACCTTC	CASSPRFPRGYTF	TRBV27	many	TRBJ1-2	NA
TGTGCCATCAGTGACAGCACAGATACGCAGTATTTT	CAISDSTDTQYF	TRBV10-3	many	TRBJ2-3	NA
TGCAGTGCTAGGTTTGGAGGACAGGGGAACTACAATGAGCAGTTCTTC	CSARFGGQGNYNEQFF	TRBV20-1	NA	TRBJ2-1	TRBD1
TGTGCCAGCAGCCAAATAGTAAATACGCAGTATTTT	CASSQIVNTQYF	TRBV7-9	NA	TRBJ2-3	NA
TGCGCCAGCAGCCACGGACCAGGGGGCAATGGAAACACCATATATTTT	CASSHGPGGNGNTIYF	TRBV5-1	many	TRBJ1-3	TRBD1